The entry below gives a single T cell receptor (beta chain) sequence along with its context. The antigen remains unidentified. Clones were read by immunoSEQ multiplex PCR, and TCRdb kept only the in-frame ones, dropping some. The sample consists of more than 100,000 clones, roughly 90% of them appearing once. These data come from a study of T cells in localized non-small cell lung cancer. Study-level findings and limits: Highest T cell clonality was seen in uninvolved adjacent lung, surpassing that measured in tumor. Higher T cell density in the blood was associated with longer overall survival, whereas higher adjacent-lung clonality associated with shorter survival.

Germline trimming cut 5 bases from V and 2 bases from J; bases unmatched to any gene: 11. CDR3 length: 18 residues. CDR1 and CDR2 (germline): MDHEN, SYDVKM. The chain couples TRBV28 to TRBJ2-3; 12 bases agree with TRBD2. The sequencing used peripheral blood, collected before any cancer treatment. This receptor was identified in a female donor older than 55 with stage I lung adenocarcinoma. The CDR3 sequence is CASSTPLGLAGNTDTQYF. DNA of the CDR3: TGTGCCAGCAGTACGCCCCTCGGACTAGCGGGGAACACAGATACGCAGTATTTT.